This is a list of T cell receptor beta chains from one sample in a study of monozygotic twins with cystic fibrosis. The assay was immunoSEQ multiplex PCR, and TCRdb's table has in-frame clones only and misses some. Of tens of thousands of clones listed, 96% are singletons. The sequenced sample was blood. These receptors were collected from a girl aged 2 to 9 with cystic fibrosis. The CDR3 runs from the conserved cysteine through the conserved F or W. Fields, in order: CDR3 DNA, CDR3 protein, V gene, J gene, D gene, clone size. D genes are given only for firm matches. Clone size appears in some rows only: once, few, many, or a class for an expanded clone.

DNA: TGTGCCAGCAGCGAGGGTCTAGCGGGAGCGGGGCAGTACTTC
CDR3: CASSEGLAGAGQYF
V: TRBV2
J: TRBJ2-7
D: TRBD2
size: -

DNA: TGTGCCAGCAGCCCCAGGACAGGGGGCGCGTATGGCTACACCTTC
CDR3: CASSPRTGGAYGYTF
V: TRBV11-2
J: TRBJ1-2
D: TRBD1
size: -

DNA: TGCGCCAGCAGCTTGGAAGGGTTTTGGAATGAGCAGTTCTTC
CDR3: CASSLEGFWNEQFF
V: TRBV5-1
J: TRBJ2-1
D: -
size: -

DNA: TGTGCCACCTCGAGACAGATAGCTAACTATGGCTACACCTTC
CDR3: CATSRQIANYGYTF
V: TRBV19
J: TRBJ1-2
D: -
size: -

DNA: TGTGCCTGGCTGGGGTCTAATGAGCAGTTCTTC
CDR3: CAWLGSNEQFF
V: TRBV30
J: TRBJ2-1
D: -
size: -

DNA: TGTGCCAGCAGCAACAGGGGGCGACAAGAGACCCAGTACTTC
CDR3: CASSNRGRQETQYF
V: TRBV27
J: TRBJ2-5
D: TRBD1
size: -

DNA: TGTGCCAGCAGCTTGGACCTACAGGGAATAGCCTACAATGAGCAGTTCTTC
CDR3: CASSLDLQGIAYNEQFF
V: TRBV5-4
J: TRBJ2-1
D: -
size: -

DNA: TGTGCCAGCAGCCAAGAAGGGACTCACCGTTTGAATGAGCAGTTCTTC
CDR3: CASSQEGTHRLNEQFF
V: TRBV14
J: TRBJ2-1
D: -
size: -

DNA: TGTGCCAGCTCACCGGAGGGGGCGAACTATGGCTACACCTTC
CDR3: CASSPEGANYGYTF
V: TRBV18
J: TRBJ1-2
D: TRBD1
size: -

DNA: TGTGCCAGCAGCCTTGGAAACACCATATATTTT
CDR3: CASSLGNTIYF
V: TRBV7-9
J: TRBJ1-3
D: -
size: -

DNA: TGTGCCAGTAGTATGCGGACAGCCAACTATGGCTACACCTTC
CDR3: CASSMRTANYGYTF
V: TRBV19
J: TRBJ1-2
D: -
size: -

DNA: TGTGCCAGCAGCCCCAGGACGGTGGGCTACAATGAGCAGTTCTTC
CDR3: CASSPRTVGYNEQFF
V: TRBV6-5
J: TRBJ2-1
D: -
size: -

DNA: TGCGCCAGCAGCTCCCAGGGGGCAACTAATGAAAAACTGTTTTTT
CDR3: CASSSQGATNEKLFF
V: TRBV5-1
J: TRBJ1-4
D: TRBD1
size: -

DNA: TGTGCCAGCAGCGTAGGTGACGATGAGCAGTTCTTC
CDR3: CASSVGDDEQFF
V: TRBV9
J: TRBJ2-1
D: -
size: -

DNA: TGTGCCACCAGCAGAGCAAGAACTGAAGCTTTCTTT
CDR3: CATSRARTEAFF
V: TRBV15
J: TRBJ1-1
D: -
size: few

DNA: TGTGCCAGTAGTATGAGGGGCCCGAATCAGCCCCAGCATTTT
CDR3: CASSMRGPNQPQHF
V: TRBV19
J: TRBJ1-5
D: -
size: once

DNA: TGCAGCGTTCAGACAGCTAGCAATCAGCCCCAGCATTTT
CDR3: CSVQTASNQPQHF
V: TRBV29-1
J: TRBJ1-5
D: -
size: -

DNA: TGTGCCAGCGGAGCGCTCCGTTGGGAGCTGTTTTTT
CDR3: CASGALRWELFF
V: TRBV19
J: TRBJ2-2
D: -
size: once

DNA: TGTGCCAGCAGTGAATCACCGGGTCGGTACGAGCAGTACTTC
CDR3: CASSESPGRYEQYF
V: TRBV6-1
J: TRBJ2-7
D: -
size: once

DNA: TGCAGCGTTCAGGGCGGCTACACCTTC
CDR3: CSVQGGYTF
V: TRBV29-1
J: TRBJ1-2
D: -
size: once

DNA: TGTGCCAGCAGTTCGCGAGGGGGATCTCAGCCCCAGCATTTT
CDR3: CASSSRGGSQPQHF
V: TRBV27
J: TRBJ1-5
D: -
size: -

DNA: TGTGCCTGGAGCAGACCTCAGGGACTAGCAACTAATGAAAAACTGTTTTTT
CDR3: CAWSRPQGLATNEKLFF
V: TRBV30
J: TRBJ1-4
D: -
size: -

DNA: TGTGCCTGGGCTCTCGGTAGCGGGAGGGCCTCAGAGACCCAGTACTTC
CDR3: CAWALGSGRASETQYF
V: TRBV30
J: TRBJ2-5
D: TRBD2
size: -

DNA: TGTGCCAGCAGCTTAGTGCTGCAGGGGGCTACGAACACTGAAGCTTTCTTT
CDR3: CASSLVLQGATNTEAFF
V: TRBV11-2
J: TRBJ1-1
D: TRBD1
size: -

DNA: TGTGCCAGCAGTTACTCCGGGCATAAGGAGACCCAGTACTTC
CDR3: CASSYSGHKETQYF
V: TRBV6-5
J: TRBJ2-5
D: -
size: -

DNA: TGTGCCAGCAGCTGGGCCCAGCGGGAGGTCTACGAGCAGTACTTC
CDR3: CASSWAQREVYEQYF
V: TRBV5-6
J: TRBJ2-7
D: TRBD2
size: -

DNA: TGTGCCAGCAGCAGGGGGGAGACCCAGTACTTC
CDR3: CASSRGETQYF
V: TRBV6-5
J: TRBJ2-5
D: TRBD1
size: -

DNA: TGTGCCAGCAGCTTATCTGGGGACCCCGCGTGGAGCTACGAGCAGTACTTC
CDR3: CASSLSGDPAWSYEQYF
V: TRBV7-2
J: TRBJ2-7
D: -
size: -

DNA: TGTGCCAGCAGCTTGGAGCGGGACTCAGCTACCAATCAGCCCCAGCATTTT
CDR3: CASSLERDSATNQPQHF
V: TRBV5-6
J: TRBJ1-5
D: -
size: -

DNA: TGTGCCTGGAGGGGTCTGGGTGGCTACACCTTC
CDR3: CAWRGLGGYTF
V: TRBV30
J: TRBJ1-2
D: -
size: -

DNA: TGTGCCAGCCGTACAGGGGGCAGGGGGGGTAAGCAGTACTTC
CDR3: CASRTGGRGGKQYF
V: TRBV19
J: TRBJ2-7
D: TRBD1
size: -

DNA: TGCAGTGTCCAGGGTAACGACGAGCAGTACTTC
CDR3: CSVQGNDEQYF
V: TRBV20-1
J: TRBJ2-7
D: -
size: -

DNA: TGTGCCAGTAGTAGGGACATTAATCAGCCCCAGCATTTT
CDR3: CASSRDINQPQHF
V: TRBV19
J: TRBJ1-5
D: -
size: -

DNA: TGTGCCAGCAGCTTAGTTAGCGGGAACACCTACGAGCAGTACTTC
CDR3: CASSLVSGNTYEQYF
V: TRBV11-2
J: TRBJ2-7
D: TRBD2
size: -

DNA: TGTGCCATCAGTGAAGGCAGGGGGGCCTACGAGCAGTACTTC
CDR3: CAISEGRGAYEQYF
V: TRBV10-3
J: TRBJ2-7
D: -
size: -

DNA: TGTGCCAGCAGCCCCTCGACAGGAAGAAACACTGAAGCTTTCTTT
CDR3: CASSPSTGRNTEAFF
V: TRBV9
J: TRBJ1-1
D: -
size: -

DNA: TGTGCCAGCAGCCCCGACAGGGAGATTTCGGCTTTCTTT
CDR3: CASSPDREISAFF
V: TRBV9
J: TRBJ1-1
D: TRBD1
size: -

DNA: TGTGCCAGCAGCCCCTGGGGTAATCAGCCCCAGCATTTT
CDR3: CASSPWGNQPQHF
V: TRBV7-8
J: TRBJ1-5
D: -
size: -

DNA: TGTGCCAGCAGCCCGGGACAGAACTATGGCTACACCTTC
CDR3: CASSPGQNYGYTF
V: TRBV11-2
J: TRBJ1-2
D: TRBD1
size: -

DNA: TGTGCCAGCAGCCCCCAGCTAGCGGGCACCGGGGAGCTGTTTTTT
CDR3: CASSPQLAGTGELFF
V: TRBV9
J: TRBJ2-2
D: TRBD2
size: -

DNA: TGTGCCAGCAGTTACGGGACAGAAAATTCCTACGAGCAGTACTTC
CDR3: CASSYGTENSYEQYF
V: TRBV6-5
J: TRBJ2-7
D: TRBD1
size: -

DNA: TGTGCCAGCAAGGGCCGCTTCTCTGGGGCCAACGTCCTGACTTTC
CDR3: CASKGRFSGANVLTF
V: TRBV6-5
J: TRBJ2-6
D: -
size: -

DNA: TGTGCCAGCACTCCGGGCGGGAGCTCCTACAATGAGCAGTTCTTC
CDR3: CASTPGGSSYNEQFF
V: TRBV7-2
J: TRBJ2-1
D: TRBD2
size: -

DNA: TGTGCCAGCAGCTTAGCAGCGGGAGAGGGGAATGAGCAGTTCTTC
CDR3: CASSLAAGEGNEQFF
V: TRBV11-2
J: TRBJ2-1
D: TRBD2
size: -

DNA: TGTGCCAGCAGCCCCAATTGGAACACTGAAGCTTTCTTT
CDR3: CASSPNWNTEAFF
V: TRBV6-4
J: TRBJ1-1
D: -
size: -

DNA: TGTGCCTGTTCGGGGGCCGGGGTCTACAATGAGCAGTTCTTC
CDR3: CACSGAGVYNEQFF
V: TRBV30
J: TRBJ2-1
D: -
size: -

DNA: TGTGCCAGCAGCGAGGCGGGAGGGACCTACGAGCAGTACTTC
CDR3: CASSEAGGTYEQYF
V: TRBV13
J: TRBJ2-7
D: TRBD2
size: -

DNA: TGTGCCAGCAGCTTGTCGGACAGGGGATCGTATGGCTACACCTTC
CDR3: CASSLSDRGSYGYTF
V: TRBV11-2
J: TRBJ1-2
D: TRBD1
size: -

DNA: TGCAGCGTAGGCAGGGGTCAAGAGACCCAGTACTTC
CDR3: CSVGRGQETQYF
V: TRBV29-1
J: TRBJ2-5
D: -
size: -

DNA: TGCGCCAGCAGCCATACAGGGGATAGCAATCAGCCCCAGCATTTT
CDR3: CASSHTGDSNQPQHF
V: TRBV4-1
J: TRBJ1-5
D: TRBD1
size: once

DNA: TGCGCCAGCAGCTTGGAAGTCTGGAGGGGTTCCTACGAGCAGTACTTC
CDR3: CASSLEVWRGSYEQYF
V: TRBV5-1
J: TRBJ2-7
D: -
size: -

DNA: TGTGCCAGCATAGGGGGAATGAACACTGAAGCTTTCTTT
CDR3: CASIGGMNTEAFF
V: TRBV7-9
J: TRBJ1-1
D: -
size: -